Below are 28 T cell receptor beta chains sequenced from a single sample in a study of control samples from healthy donors and cancer patients. Produced via immunoSEQ multiplex PCR; TCRdb's table is partial and in-frame only. The table includes 90,000 to 110,000 clones, roughly 80% detected once. The source material was blood. The receptor source for this set is a woman aged 45 to 65 in good health.

The chain is built from TRBV7-2 and TRBJ1-5; D gene unclear. The germline CDR1 and CDR2 sequences are SGHTA and FQGNSA. The CDR3 is 17 amino acids. The ends were cut back, 1 base at V and 3 bases at J, with 16 bases in the middle. The CDR3 region is CASSLDASPFLNQPQHF. In DNA form, the CDR3 reads TGTGCCAGCAGCTTAGATGCTAGCCCATTTCTCAATCAGCCCCAGCATTTT.

J is TRBJ1-6 and V is TRBV15; tentative D call: TRBD1 (6 bases). Germline-derived CDR1 and CDR2 are LNHNV and YYDKDF (reference sequence). This CDR3 is built from 15 residues. Deletions cut 0 bases from V and 9 bases from J, with 12 bases between. CDR3 DNA sequence: TGTGCCACCAGCAGAGATGGGGGGGGCAGTTCACCCCTCCACTTT. It translates to CATSRDGGGSSPLHF.

The genes are TRBV13 and TRBJ2-3, with D tentatively TRBD1 or TRBD2 (7 bases each). Trimming removed 7 bases at V and 4 bases at J, with 18 bases between. CDR1 PRHDT and CDR2 FYEKMQ come from the germline V gene (reference sequence). This CDR3 is built from 15 residues. This chain's CDR3 is CASTPGRGLADTQYF. In DNA form, the CDR3 reads TGTGCCAGCACTCCGGGGAGGGGGCTGGCAGATACGCAGTATTTT. Full variable domain (outside the CDR3, taken from reference TRBV13 and TRBJ2-3): AAGVIQSPRHLIKEKRETATLKCYPIPRHDTVYWYQQGPGQDPQFLISFYEKMQSDKGSIPDRFSAQQFSDYHSELNMSSLELGDSALYFCASTPGRGLADTQYFGPGTRLTVL.

This clone showed up just a few times. This sample also contains other DNA sequences that code for the same CDR3. V usage is TRBV30 and J usage is TRBJ2-7; D not certain. V lost 0 bases, J lost 3 bases, and 9 bases lay in between. Germline V gene lookup returns CDR1 GTSNPN and CDR2 SVGIG (reference sequence). The CDR3 is 13 residues long. In nucleotides, the CDR3 is TGTGCCTGGAGTGTAAGTCTATACTACGAGCAGTACTTC. Protein sequence: CAWSVSLYYEQYF.

This chain connects TRBV5-1 to TRBJ2-5; no reliable D call. CDR3 length: 14 amino acids. Trimming left V 0 bases short and J 2 bases short, with 8 bases between. The germline V gene has CDR1 SGHRS and CDR2 YFSETQ. The CDR3 coding sequence is TGCGCCAGCAGCTTGGCCATAGGACAAGAGACCCAGTACTTC. Translating it yields CASSLAIGQETQYF.

The chain combines TRBV3-1 (or the pseudogene TRBV3-2) with TRBJ2-1, with 11 positions matching TRBD2. Looked up from germline, CDR1 is LGHDT and CDR2 is YNNKEL (reference sequence). V gave up 3 bases and J gave up 5 bases; unmatched junction bases: 3. This CDR3 contains 15 residues. This chain's CDR3 is CASSQGLAENNEQFF. As DNA, the CDR3 is TGTGCCAGCAGCCAGGGACTAGCGGAGAACAATGAGCAGTTCTTC.

The chain is built from TRBV5-3 and TRBJ1-4; D is unclear. TRBV5-3 is annotated as an ORF whose role is uncertain. CDR3 size: 16 residues. V shed 0 bases and J shed 4 bases, with 13 bases lying between them. CDR3 DNA sequence: TGTGCCAGAAGCTTGGTGATGGAGGATGGTAATGAAAAACTGTTTTTT. Translation gives CARSLVMEDGNEKLFF.

This clone was seen more than once but under ten times. The CDR3 DNA sequence: TGTGCCAGCAGCTTCTATCTCACCGTCACAGGTGCTAATTCACCCCTCCACTTT. This sequence encodes CASSFYLTVTGANSPLHF. The V gene is TRBV5-6, the J gene TRBJ1-6; possibly TRBD1 for D (5 bases). The CDR3 sequence is 18 residues long. The germline V gene has CDR1 SGHDT and CDR2 YYEEEE. V gave up 2 bases and J gave up 6 bases, with 21 bases separating them.

The V call is TRBV7-2, the J call TRBJ1-1; D is ambiguous. Germline CDR1 is SGHTA and CDR2 is FQGNSA. Trimming took off 4 bases at V and 0 bases at J, with 6 bases between the two ends. This CDR3 spans 13 amino acids. CDR3 coding DNA: TGTGCCAGCAGCTCCACAGTGAACACTGAAGCTTTCTTT. Residues: CASSSTVNTEAFF.

This clone has just a few counts. The chain is built from TRBV15 and TRBJ1-5; D not resolved. CDR3 size: 13 residues. Germline V gene data show CDR1 as LNHNV and CDR2 as YYDKDF (reference sequence). The ends were cut back, 0 bases at V and 15 bases at J, with 15 bases in the middle. In DNA form, the CDR3 reads TGTGCCACCAGCAGAGATGGGGATCGGCCGGGGCATTTT. Protein product: CATSRDGDRPGHF.

The genes are TRBV25-1 and TRBJ2-1; the match to TRBD2 covers 7 bases. Germline V gene sequence: CDR1 MGHDK, CDR2 SYGVNS. The CDR3 covers 18 residues. V gave up 6 bases and J gave up 2 bases; unmatched junction bases: 16. CDR3 amino acids: CASRASNGVGGPYNEQFF. The CDR3 coding sequence is TGTGCCAGCAGAGCTTCTAATGGAGTGGGAGGGCCCTACAATGAGCAGTTCTTC.

This clone has just a few counts. CDR3 amino acids: CASRSRGREQETQYF. The CDR3 DNA follows: TGTGCCAGCAGGTCCCGAGGGAGGGAACAAGAGACCCAGTACTTC. The chain employs TRBV11-3 and TRBJ2-5; 7 bases agree with TRBD2. The CDR3 covers 15 residues. After removal of 6 bases from V and 2 bases from J, the junction contained 9 bases not matched to a gene. Germline V lookup: CDR1 SGHNT, CDR2 YENEEA. Looking up the rest from reference TRBV11-3 and TRBJ2-5 gives the full variable domain: EAGVVQSPRYKIIEKKQPVAFWCNPISGHNTLYWYLQNLGQGPELLIRYENEEAVDDSQLPKDRFSAERLKGVDSTLKIQPAELGDSAVYLCASRSRGREQETQYFGPGTRLLVL.

CDR3 nucleotides: TGTGCCAGCAGTTACGACTTTAGCAATCAGCCCCAGCATTTT. It is translated as CASSYDFSNQPQHF. V and J are TRBV6-5 and TRBJ1-5; the D is unclear. The V gene lost 2 bases and the J gene lost 0 bases, with 5 bases spanning the gap. The germline V gene has CDR1 MNHEY and CDR2 SVGAGI. The CDR3 extends over 14 amino acids.

The CDR3 region has the DNA TGTGCCAGCAGCATGCCTCGACAGGGTATAGAGACCCAGTACTTC. Protein: CASSMPRQGIETQYF. The chain uses TRBV7-6 and TRBJ2-5; 7 bases agree with TRBD1. This CDR3 comprises 15 residues. V trimming: 5 bases; J trimming: 4 bases; junction bases outside the gene matches: 10. The V gene's germline CDR1 is SGHVS and CDR2 FNYEAQ.

The chain is built from TRBV14 and TRBJ2-7; weak D call: TRBD2 (5 bases). This CDR3 has 14 amino acids. V gave up 0 bases and J gave up 7 bases, with 13 bases separating them. Germline CDR1 SGHDN, CDR2 FVKESK. The CDR3 loop is CASSQDPGSGEQYF. As DNA, the CDR3 is TGTGCCAGCAGCCAAGATCCCGGATCGGGGGAGCAGTACTTC.

V usage is TRBV6-5 and J usage is TRBJ2-7; D not certain. This CDR3 contains 12 residues. Trimming removed 6 bases at V and 3 bases at J, with 9 bases between. Germline V lookup: CDR1 MNHEY, CDR2 SVGAGI. This CDR3 is CASSSLDYEQYF. The CDR3 bases are TGTGCCAGCAGCTCCCTCGACTACGAGCAGTACTTC.

The rearrangement joins TRBV25-1 to TRBJ1-4, with D possibly TRBD1 on 6 matching bases. The CDR3 is made up of 15 amino acids. V shed 4 bases and J shed 0 bases, with 9 bases lying between them. Germline V lookup: CDR1 MGHDK, CDR2 SYGVNS. The CDR3 protein is CASSGRTATNEKLFF. Written as DNA, the CDR3 is TGTGCCAGCAGTGGAAGGACAGCAACTAATGAAAAACTGTTTTTT.

The chain employs TRBV7-9 and TRBJ1-2; D unresolved. Between the trimmed V and J ends, which lost 1 base and 4 bases, there was a span of 10 bases. The CDR3 sequence is 14 residues long. The V gene's germline CDR1 is SEHNR and CDR2 FQNEAQ (reference sequence). The CDR3 here is CASSLGERSYGYTF. The CDR3 region has the DNA TGTGCCAGCAGCTTAGGGGAGCGGAGCTATGGCTACACCTTC.

The V and J genes are TRBV6-5 and TRBJ2-1; possibly TRBD1 or TRBD2 for D (5 bases each). Germline V CDR1 and CDR2: MNHEY, SVGAGI. Trimming left V 4 bases short and J 1 base short, with 11 bases between. This CDR3 has 15 amino acids. The CDR3 DNA follows: TGTGCCAGCAGTTCCACGGGGCAGTCCTACAATGAGCAGTTCTTC. Translating it yields CASSSTGQSYNEQFF.

This chain joins TRBV19 and TRBJ1-2, with D maybe TRBD1 (6 bases). CDR3 length equals 12 residues. CDR1 is LNHDA and CDR2 is SQIVND in the germline V gene (reference sequence). V gave up 7 bases and J gave up 8 bases, with 14 bases separating them. This CDR3 is CASTPGDRGYTF. In DNA, the CDR3 is TGTGCCAGTACCCCAGGGGATAGGGGCTACACCTTC.

As concerns this clone: One junction end disagrees with the germline gene, perhaps due to a read error. CDR3 in DNA: TGTGCTAGCAGCCCACAGGTACTTCCCGCCACCGGGGAGCTGTTTTTT. It translates to CASSPQVLPATGELFF. The genes are TRBV7-7 and TRBJ2-2; D perhaps matches TRBD1 (5 bases). This CDR3 is built from 16 residues. Germline CDR1 SSHAT, CDR2 FNYEAQ (reference sequence).

This sequence joins TRBV19 and TRBJ2-6; TRBD1 agrees at 7 bases. The germline V gene encodes CDR1 LNHDA and CDR2 SQIVND (reference sequence). The CDR3 has 16 residues. Trimming cost V 6 bases and J 1 base; bases outside gene matches: 6. Here the CDR3 DNA reads TGTGCCAGTAGCCGGGACAGCGCATCTGGGGCCAACGTCCTGACTTTC. This codes for CASSRDSASGANVLTF.

This clone is medium-sized within its sample. The rearrangement joins TRBV7-2 to TRBJ2-2, with TRBD1 as a possible D gene (7 bases). Trimming left V 5 bases short and J 6 bases short, with 13 bases between. The V gene's germline CDR1 is SGHTA and CDR2 FQGNSA. The CDR3 is 14 amino acids. CDR3 amino acids: CASSLQGGAGELFF. The CDR3 bases are TGTGCCAGCAGCCTCCAGGGGGGAGCCGGGGAGCTGTTTTTT.

This chain connects TRBV7-6 to TRBJ1-5; 7 nucleotides align to TRBD1. The germline V gene encodes CDR1 SGHVS and CDR2 FNYEAQ. V trimming: 5 bases; J trimming: 6 bases; junction bases outside the gene matches: 10. The CDR3 length is 15 residues. This CDR3 reads CASSPRTGGSQPQHF. CDR3 coding DNA: TGTGCCAGCAGCCCTAGGACAGGCGGCTCTCAGCCCCAGCATTTT.

The chain joins TRBV2 to TRBJ2-2, with TRBD2 identical over 12 bases. The J segment lost 4 bases and the V segment lost 7 bases, leaving 7 bases of the junction unmatched. Germline CDR1 is SNHLY and CDR2 is FYNNEI. This CDR3 contains 16 residues. CDR3 region: CASILAGGLSTGELFF. The CDR3 DNA reads as TGTGCCAGCATCCTAGCGGGAGGGTTAAGCACCGGGGAGCTGTTTTTT.

The rearrangement links TRBV12-3 or TRBV12-4 to TRBJ2-7; maybe TRBD1 (6 bases). V gave up 6 bases and J gave up 5 bases, with 14 bases separating them. The length of the CDR3 is 13 residues. CDR3 amino acids: CASSVNEGDEQYF. The CDR3, as DNA: TGTGCCAGCAGCGTTAACGAGGGGGACGAGCAGTACTTC.

The rearrangement links TRBV19 to TRBJ2-5, with 12 bases identical to TRBD1. The germline gives CDR1 LNHDA, CDR2 SQIVND (reference sequence). V shed 0 bases, J shed 5 bases, and the junction held 4 bases outside the gene matches. The CDR3 has 16 amino acids. The DNA of the CDR3 is TGTGCCAGTAGTATAGAAGGGACAGGGGGCGTTGAGACCCAGTACTTC. Its protein product is CASSIEGTGGVETQYF.

The gene calls are TRBV28 and TRBJ1-5; D remains ambiguous. Deletions cut 2 bases from V and 7 bases from J, with 6 bases between. Germline V CDR1 and CDR2: MDHEN, SYDVKM. This CDR3 comprises 12 residues. CDR3 protein: CASSLRIQPQHF. Written as DNA, the CDR3 is TGTGCCAGCAGTTTACGAATCCAGCCCCAGCATTTT.